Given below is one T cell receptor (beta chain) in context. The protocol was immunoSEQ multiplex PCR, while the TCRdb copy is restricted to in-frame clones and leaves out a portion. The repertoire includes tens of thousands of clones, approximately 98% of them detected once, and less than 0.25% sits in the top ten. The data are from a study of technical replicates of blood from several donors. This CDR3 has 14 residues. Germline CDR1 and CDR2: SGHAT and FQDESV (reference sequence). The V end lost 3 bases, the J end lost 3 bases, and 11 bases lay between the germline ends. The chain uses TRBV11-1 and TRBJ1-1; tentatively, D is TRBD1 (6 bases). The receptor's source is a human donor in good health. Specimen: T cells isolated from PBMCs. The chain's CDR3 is CASSFPEGDTEAFF. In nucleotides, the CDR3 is TGTGCCAGCAGCTTCCCCGAGGGGGACACTGAAGCTTTCTTT.